The 18 T cell receptor beta chains given below trace back to one sample, sequenced in a study of cytomegalovirus exposure and HLA in healthy donors (TCRdb year 2017). The library was prepared using the immunoSEQ multiplex PCR assay. TCRdb stores this immuneACCESS table with in-frame sequences only. Part of the clones is absent; in the studies checked, under half of the shortfall reflects unresolved V genes, and no reason is known for the rest. The sample table shows about 160,000 clones, and less than 90% are seen once. The ten biggest clones cover around 2% of the sample. Sequenced material: PBMCs. These receptors were collected from a woman aged 18 to 35 in good health and CMV-seronegative.

This chain links TRBV19 with TRBJ1-5; 10 bases map to TRBD1. V lost 4 bases, J lost 6 bases, and 6 bases stayed unmatched. Germline assignment: CDR1 LNHDA and CDR2 SQIVND (reference sequence). The CDR3 has 15 amino acids. CDR3 amino acids: CASSRTGGSAQPQHF. CDR3 coding DNA: TGTGCCAGTAGTAGGACAGGGGGATCCGCTCAGCCCCAGCATTTT. The full variable domain, with the rest looked up from reference TRBV19 and TRBJ1-5, is DGGITQSPKYLFRKEGQNVTLSCEQNLNHDAMYWYRQDPGQGLRLIYYSQIVNDFQKGDIAEGYSVSREKKESFPLTVTSAQKNPTAFYLCASSRTGGSAQPQHFGDGTRLSIL.

This chain uses TRBV4-3 with TRBJ2-5; TRBD2 is a possible D gene (5 bases). The CDR3 is 17 amino acids. V was cut by 0 bases and J by 5 bases, with 19 bases left in between. Germline V CDR1 and CDR2: LGHNA, YSLEER. CDR3 sequence: CASSQEGMRSTGETQYF. The CDR3 bases are TGCGCCAGCAGCCAAGAAGGAATGAGGTCGACGGGGGAGACCCAGTACTTC.

V is TRBV2 and J is TRBJ2-1, with a possible D match to TRBD1 (6 bases). The V end lost 7 bases, the J end lost 8 bases, and 24 bases lay between the germline ends. The CDR3 loop spans 16 amino acids. The germline gives CDR1 SNHLY, CDR2 FYNNEI. In DNA form, the CDR3 reads TGTGCCAGCAACTCCGGACAGATTAGACCCAATGATGAGCAGTTCTTC. Amino acids: CASNSGQIRPNDEQFF.

V gene TRBV21-1 combines with J gene TRBJ1-2. TRBV21-1 is a pseudogene. The CDR3 has 14 amino acids. CDR3 bases: TGTGCCAGCAGCAAAGTGGCAGCGGGGCATGGCTACACCTTC. Encoded protein: CASSKVAAGHGYTF.

V and J are TRBV7-2 and TRBJ2-2; 7 nucleotides align to TRBD1. CDR3 length: 15 residues. Germline V CDR1 and CDR2: SGHTA, FQGNSA. V shed 8 bases, J shed 2 bases, and the junction held 8 bases outside the gene matches. The CDR3 sequence: CASRGQRLNTGELFF. The CDR3 nucleotides read TGTGCCAGCCGGGGACAGAGGTTAAACACCGGGGAGCTGTTTTTT.

V usage is TRBV7-8 and J usage is TRBJ2-1; D not resolved. The CDR3 spans 15 residues. Germline assignment: CDR1 SGHVS and CDR2 FQNEAQ. The V gene lost 1 base and the J gene lost 4 bases, with 11 bases spanning the gap. The DNA of the CDR3 is TGTGCCAGCAGCTTAGAGAGGAGCCCTTACAATGAGCAGTTCTTC. As protein: CASSLERSPYNEQFF.

V and J are TRBV30 and TRBJ2-5; D remains ambiguous. Trimming left V 4 bases short and J 5 bases short, with 14 bases between. This CDR3 region has 13 residues. Germline CDR1 is GTSNPN and CDR2 is SVGIG (reference sequence). CDR3 in DNA: TGTGCCTGGAAGCGTAGAGCGTCGGAGACCCAGTACTTC. It codes for CAWKRRASETQYF.

The V gene is TRBV4-1, the J gene TRBJ1-1; no firm D call. V dropped 3 bases and J dropped 4 bases, with 9 bases sitting between them. This CDR3 has 13 amino acids. Germline V gene sequence: CDR1 MGHRA, CDR2 YSYEKL. CDR3 coding DNA: TGCGCCAGCAGCCATGCCTCGAGCACTGAAGCTTTCTTT. This gives the protein CASSHASSTEAFF.

The chain has TRBV9 and TRBJ2-7, with a possible D match to TRBD1 (6 bases). This CDR3 has 15 amino acids. Germline V gene lookup returns CDR1 SGDLS and CDR2 YYNGEE. V gave up 0 bases and J gave up 0 bases, with 10 bases separating them. Here the CDR3 reads CASSVGDITSYEQYF. The CDR3 region has the DNA TGTGCCAGCAGCGTAGGGGACATCACCTCCTACGAGCAGTACTTC.

The genes are TRBV19 and TRBJ1-1; a possible D gene is TRBD1 (6 bases). Germline V gene sequence: CDR1 LNHDA, CDR2 SQIVND (reference sequence). With 10 bases removed from V and 5 bases from J, the gap between germline ends came to 17 bases. The CDR3 spans 13 residues. CDR3 residues: CATRSRGFTEAFF. The DNA of the CDR3 is TGTGCCACCCGGAGTAGGGGGTTTACTGAAGCTTTCTTT.

The table lists this clone with a count of one. V gene TRBV27 combines with J gene TRBJ1-2; 7 bases agree with TRBD1. Per the germline V gene, CDR1 is MNHEY and CDR2 is SMNVEV (reference sequence). The trim removed 6 bases at V and 4 bases at J, leaving 5 bases unmatched. The CDR3 runs to 13 residues. CDR3 sequence: CASRRDSLYGYTF. Written as DNA, the CDR3 is TGTGCCAGCAGACGGGACAGTCTCTATGGCTACACCTTC.

The chain recombines TRBV12-5 with TRBJ2-7; 9 nucleotides agree with TRBD1. Germline assignment: CDR1 LGHNT and CDR2 FRNRAP. V lost 8 bases and J lost 3; bases outside the gene matches: 11. The CDR3 covers 15 residues. The CDR3 DNA follows: TGTGCTAGTCTAAGGGACAGGGAAGGATACTACGAGCAGTACTTC. Protein product: CASLRDREGYYEQYF.

This chain joins TRBV29-1 and TRBJ1-2, with TRBD1 matching over 7 bases. J lost 2 bases, V lost 6 bases, and 3 bases had no gene match. This CDR3 has 12 residues. Germline V gives CDR1 SQVTM, CDR2 ANQGSEA. CDR3 nucleotide sequence: TGCAGCGTGAACAGGGGCAACTATGGCTACACCTTC. Protein sequence: CSVNRGNYGYTF.

The genes are TRBV10-3 and TRBJ2-7, with 9 bases lining up with TRBD2. The CDR3 has 15 amino acids. V dropped 4 bases and J dropped 2; count of bases not matched to a gene: 6. In germline, CDR1 is ENHRY, CDR2 SYGVKD. Here the CDR3 reads CAISGYLAGTYEQYF. Written as DNA, the CDR3 is TGTGCCATCAGTGGGTACCTAGCGGGAACCTACGAGCAGTACTTC.

CDR3 sequence: CASSQDTWGAEAFF. CDR3 sequence (DNA): TGTGCCAGCAGCCAAGATACGTGGGGGGCTGAAGCTTTCTTT. The chain links TRBV14 to TRBJ1-1; TRBD1 might be the D (5 bases). Trimming took off 0 bases at V and 6 bases at J, with 11 bases between the two ends. Germline assignment: CDR1 SGHDN and CDR2 FVKESK. This CDR3 has 14 residues.

V and J are TRBV6-5 and TRBJ1-3; D uncertain. There are 14 residues in the CDR3. Germline V gene data show CDR1 as MNHEY and CDR2 as SVGAGI. V gave up 6 bases and J gave up 7 bases, with 16 bases separating them. The CDR3 DNA is TGTGCCAGCAGCCCACAACCGGGTTTTAACACCATATATTTT. Translation gives CASSPQPGFNTIYF.

This clone has just one count. The chain combines TRBV6-5 with TRBJ2-3; 9 bases line up with TRBD2. This CDR3 is 15 amino acids long. Per the germline V gene, CDR1 is MNHEY and CDR2 is SVGAGI. V lost 4 bases to trimming and J lost 2 bases; unmatched junction nucleotides: 4. The CDR3 region has the DNA TGTGCCAGCAGTTTGGGCGGGAGGGCCACAGATACGCAGTATTTT. This gives the protein CASSLGGRATDTQYF.

This rearrangement joins TRBV5-1 to TRBJ1-1, with a possible D match to TRBD1 (5 bases). Germline lookup yields CDR1 SGHRS and CDR2 YFSETQ. Trimming pared 9 bases from V and 4 bases from J, leaving 16 bases between. The CDR3 consists of 13 residues. DNA of the CDR3: TGCGCCACCAAGGGGATCTCGGGCACTGAAGCTTTCTTT. This gives the protein CATKGISGTEAFF.